These 7 T cell receptor beta chains were all obtained from the same sample, sequenced in a study of identical twins. A single record per CDR3 protein comes from TCRdb applying MiXCR to the 5' RACE reads. The sample lists 1,800,000 or so distinct CDR3 sequences; about 32% were seen once. The sample was cord blood. All receptors come from a newborn girl in good health.

Regarding this clonotype: Relative to the germline gene, one junction end is altered; a read error may explain this. J is TRBJ2-1 and V is TRBV13; 10 bases map to TRBD1. This CDR3 is built from 15 residues. Germline CDR1 is PRHDT and CDR2 is FYEKMQ (reference sequence). CDR3 sequence (DNA): TGTGCCAGCAGCTCCGGGGACAGGGGACACAATGAGCGGTTCTTC. This sequence encodes CASSSGDRGHNERFF. The full variable domain, with the rest looked up from reference TRBV13 and TRBJ2-1, is AAGVIQSPRHLIKEKRETATLKCYPIPRHDTVYWYQQGPGQDPQFLISFYEKMQSDKGSIPDRFSAQQFSDYHSELNMSSLELGDSALYFCASSSGDRGHNERFFGPGTRLTVL.

The table lists this clonotype with a few counts. The chain has TRBV20-1 and TRBJ2-4; 9 nucleotides align to TRBD2. From germline, CDR1 is DFQATT and CDR2 SNEGSKA (reference sequence). V was pared by 4 bases and J by 6 bases, with 7 bases of the junction left unmatched. This CDR3 region has 14 residues. Here the CDR3 DNA reads TGCAGTGCTATCCCGGGACTAGCTAGAAACATTCAGTACTTC. Translating it yields CSAIPGLARNIQYF.

This clonotype showed up just a few times. The chain employs TRBV29-1 and TRBJ2-1; 9 nucleotides line up with TRBD2. Germline loops: CDR1 SQVTM, CDR2 ANQGSEA. CDR3 size: 16 residues. J lost 1 base, V lost 3 bases, and 7 bases had no gene match. Here the CDR3 reads CSVEGGGAESYNEQFF. In DNA form, the CDR3 reads TGCAGCGTTGAGGGCGGGGGGGCCGAATCCTACAATGAGCAGTTCTTC.

A few counts support this clonotype. V is TRBV9 and J is TRBJ1-6; 8 nucleotides agree with TRBD1. The CDR3 consists of 16 residues. With V trimmed by 4 bases and J by 4 bases, 7 bases remained unmatched. Germline V CDR1 and CDR2: SGDLS, YYNGEE. This CDR3 reads CASSPRDRSYNSPLHF. The CDR3 region has the DNA TGTGCCAGCAGCCCCAGGGACAGGTCATATAATTCACCCCTCCACTTT. The full variable domain, with the rest looked up from reference TRBV9 and TRBJ1-6, is DSGVTQTPKHLITATGQRVTLRCSPRSGDLSVYWYQQSLDQGLQFLIQYYNGEERAKGNILERFSAQQFPDLHSELNLSSLELGDSALYFCASSPRDRSYNSPLHFGNGTRLTVT.

This clonotype was picked up a small number of times. The rearrangement joins TRBV28 to TRBJ2-1; TRBD1 matches 7 bases. Germline V CDR1 and CDR2: MDHEN, SYDVKM. The V and J ends lost 10 bases and 4 bases, in that order; junction bases with no gene match: 7. The CDR3 is 13 amino acids. The CDR3 sequence: CATLGQPYNEQFF. Written as DNA, the CDR3 is TGTGCCACCCTGGGACAGCCGTACAATGAGCAGTTCTTC. Based on the CDR3 plus reference TRBV28 and TRBJ2-1, the full variable domain is DVKVTQSSRYLVKRTGEKVFLECVQDMDHENMFWYRQDPGLGLRLIYFSYDVKMKEKGDIPEGYSVSREKKERFSLILESASTNQTSMYLCATLGQPYNEQFFGPGTRLTVL.

The chain joins TRBV30 to TRBJ2-7; the match to TRBD1 covers 11 bases. Germline CDR1 GTSNPN, CDR2 SVGIG (reference sequence). CDR3 length: 14 amino acids. The ends lost 2 bases at V and 5 bases at J; junction bases unmatched: 5. The CDR3 DNA is TGTGCCTGGAGTAAGGACAGGGGGCCCCACGAGCAGTACTTC. Its protein is CAWSKDRGPHEQYF. Looking up the rest from reference TRBV30 and TRBJ2-7 gives the full variable domain: SQTIHQWPATLVQPVGSPLSLECTVEGTSNPNLYWYRQAAGRGLQLLFYSVGIGQISSEVPQNLSASRPQDRQFILSSKKLLLSDSGFYLCAWSKDRGPHEQYFGPGTRLTVT.

This chain uses TRBV29-1 with TRBJ1-2; 7 bases are a match to TRBD1. Looked up from germline, CDR1 is SQVTM and CDR2 is ANQGSEA. The CDR3 covers 13 residues. Trimming cost V 5 bases and J 4 bases; bases outside gene matches: 7. CDR3 loop: CSVTGEVLYGYTF. In nucleotides, the CDR3 is TGCAGCGTTACAGGGGAAGTGCTCTATGGCTACACCTTC.